Listed here are 18 T cell receptor beta chains from one sample, sequenced in a study of long-term antiretroviral therapy in people with HIV. It was version v3.0 of the immunoSEQ assay that was run at survey level. This table comes from immunoSEQ multiplex PCR, and its TCRdb copy is limited to in-frame clones, with some not included. The sample carries about 25,000 clones, roughly three quarters recorded once. This material consisted of unsorted PBMCs, taken 2.1 years after starting antiretroviral therapy. Source of these receptors: a man younger than 45 with HIV.

This clone showed up just once. V and J are TRBV5-1 and TRBJ1-1; the D is unclear. Per germline, CDR1 SGHRS and CDR2 YFSETQ. This CDR3 region has 13 residues. Trimming took 2 bases from V and 2 from J, leaving 7 bases between them. CDR3 nucleotide sequence: TGCGCCAGCAGCTTTCCAGGAAACACTGAAGCTTTCTTT. This gives the protein CASSFPGNTEAFF.

The V and J genes are TRBV7-8 and TRBJ2-5; D call uncertain. CDR3 length: 16 residues. CDR1 is SGHVS and CDR2 is FQNEAQ in the germline V gene. V lost 5 bases and J 8 bases, leaving 24 bases between the germline ends. CDR3 loop: CASSHDELYLPGTQYF. The DNA for the CDR3 is TGTGCCAGCAGCCATGACGAGCTTTATCTCCCTGGTACCCAGTACTTC.

The chain joins TRBV14 to TRBJ1-6, with 7 bases lining up with TRBD1. CDR1 is SGHDN, CDR2 FVKESK, per germline. The V and J ends lost 5 bases and 6 bases, in that order; junction bases with no gene match: 7. This CDR3 region has 15 residues. This CDR3 is CASSIRGQTNSPLHF. CDR3 nucleotide sequence: TGTGCCAGCAGCATACGGGGACAGACTAATTCACCCCTCCACTTT.

The J gene is TRBJ1-1, the V gene TRBV4-1, with 7 positions matching TRBD1. J was trimmed by 0 bases and V by 0 bases; bases with no gene match: 19. Germline CDR1 MGHRA, CDR2 YSYEKL. The CDR3 spans 21 residues. CDR3 in amino acids: CASSQDLSRTGSPWVNTEAFF. CDR3 bases: TGCGCCAGCAGCCAAGATCTAAGTAGGACAGGCAGTCCCTGGGTGAACACTGAAGCTTTCTTT.

For the CDR3, the DNA is TGCGCCAGCAGCTTGGAGAGGTTGGGGGAGCAGTACTTC. It yields the protein CASSLERLGEQYF. The chain carries TRBV5-1 and TRBJ2-7; D is uncertain. The CDR3 spans 13 residues. V was cut by 0 bases and J by 7 bases, with 11 bases left in between. Germline values: CDR1 SGHRS, CDR2 YFSETQ.

The chain has TRBV25-1 and TRBJ2-2; D is ambiguous. CDR1 MGHDK and CDR2 SYGVNS come from the germline V gene. Trimming took 2 bases from V and 4 from J, leaving 5 bases between them. The CDR3 extends over 13 amino acids. The DNA for the CDR3 is TGTGCCAGCAGTGAACTCAGCACCGGGGAGCTGTTTTTT. It encodes CASSELSTGELFF.

The CDR3 sequence is CASSLGMDATNEKLFF. CDR3 bases: TGTGCCAGCAGCCTGGGGATGGACGCAACTAATGAAAAACTGTTTTTT. The V gene is TRBV9, the J gene TRBJ1-4; D gene uncertain. In germline, CDR1 is SGDLS, CDR2 YYNGEE. The CDR3 loop spans 16 amino acids. Trimming pared 4 bases from V and 0 bases from J, leaving 13 bases between.

This clone has a handful of counts. The chain employs TRBV9 and TRBJ1-2; D not resolved. The ends were cut back, 4 bases at V and 0 bases at J, with 16 bases in the middle. CDR1 and CDR2 from the germline V gene are SGDLS and YYNGEE. This CDR3 spans 16 amino acids. CDR3 region: CASSLQPGEANYGYTF. CDR3 DNA sequence: TGTGCCAGCAGCTTACAGCCTGGCGAAGCTAACTATGGCTACACCTTC.

V usage is TRBV28 and J usage is TRBJ2-2; 12 nucleotides align to TRBD2. Looked up from germline, CDR1 is MDHEN and CDR2 is SYDVKM. The trim removed 0 bases at V and 6 bases at J, leaving 5 bases unmatched. The CDR3 extends over 17 amino acids. Here the CDR3 DNA reads TGTGCCAGCAGTTTATGGAATCTAGCGGGGGGGCCCGGGGAGCTGTTTTTT. It encodes CASSLWNLAGGPGELFF. Based on the CDR3 plus reference TRBV28 and TRBJ2-2, the full variable domain is DVKVTQSSRYLVKRTGEKVFLECVQDMDHENMFWYRQDPGLGLRLIYFSYDVKMKEKGDIPEGYSVSREKKERFSLILESASTNQTSMYLCASSLWNLAGGPGELFFGEGSRLTVL.

The table lists this clone with a count of one. The chain carries TRBV19 and TRBJ1-2; 7 bases align to TRBD1. This CDR3 region has 13 residues. Trimming removed 7 bases from V and 4 bases from J; junction bases left unmatched: 6. CDR1 and CDR2 from the germline V gene are LNHDA and SQIVND (reference sequence). DNA for the CDR3: TGTGCCAGTACCCCGACAGGGCTCTATGGCTACACCTTC. Translating gives CASTPTGLYGYTF.

The chain has TRBV5-1 and TRBJ2-7; 8 bases align to TRBD1. The CDR3 consists of 15 residues. Looked up from germline, CDR1 is SGHRS and CDR2 is YFSETQ. V shed 4 bases, J shed 0 bases, and the junction held 6 bases outside the gene matches. CDR3 sequence: CASSPGQEVSYEQYF. The CDR3 nucleotides read TGCGCCAGCAGCCCGGGACAGGAAGTCTCCTACGAGCAGTACTTC.

The chain links TRBV5-1 to TRBJ2-3; 7 nucleotides agree with TRBD2. From germline, CDR1 is SGHRS and CDR2 YFSETQ. The V and J ends lost 4 bases and 1 base, in that order; junction bases with no gene match: 3. The CDR3 totals 14 residues. The DNA for the CDR3 is TGCGCCAGCAGCCCCCGGGAGGGCACAGATACGCAGTATTTT. It translates to CASSPREGTDTQYF. The variable domain in full, with the rest retrieved from reference TRBV5-1 and TRBJ2-3, is KAGVTQTPRYLIKTRGQQVTLSCSPISGHRSVSWYQQTPGQGLQFLFEYFSETQRNKGNFPGRFSGRQFSNSRSEMNVSTLELGDSALYLCASSPREGTDTQYFGPGTRLTVL.

The chain uses TRBV7-8 and TRBJ2-7; either TRBD1 or TRBD2 may fit D (6 bases each). With 1 base removed from V and 2 bases from J, the gap between germline ends came to 18 bases. The CDR3 covers 17 residues. Germline values: CDR1 SGHVS, CDR2 FQNEAQ. CDR3 amino acids: CASSLGGAGTFPYEQYF. As DNA, the CDR3 is TGTGCCAGCAGCTTAGGGGGGGCCGGGACCTTCCCCTACGAGCAGTACTTC. The full variable domain, completed using reference TRBV7-8 and TRBJ2-7, is GAGVSQSPRYKVAKRGQDVALRCDPISGHVSLFWYQQALGQGPEFLTYFQNEAQLDKSGLPSDRFFAERPEGSVSTLKIQRTQQEDSAVYLCASSLGGAGTFPYEQYFGPGTRLTVT.

This chain links TRBV28 with TRBJ1-1; 7 bases match TRBD1. Germline lookup yields CDR1 MDHEN and CDR2 SYDVKM. The V gene end was trimmed by 2 bases and the J gene end by 1 base; junction bases not matched to a gene: 4. The CDR3 sequence is 15 residues long. Here the CDR3 reads CASSLAPGGNTEAFF. The CDR3 coding sequence is TGTGCCAGCAGTTTAGCGCCAGGGGGGAACACTGAAGCTTTCTTT.

This chain links TRBV19 with TRBJ2-3; 7 bases map to TRBD1. Germline values: CDR1 LNHDA, CDR2 SQIVND (reference sequence). V was pared by 9 bases and J by 11 bases, with 8 bases of the junction left unmatched. CDR3 length equals 11 residues. The CDR3 sequence: CASQSGQKQYF. In DNA form, the CDR3 reads TGTGCCAGCCAGTCGGGACAGAAGCAGTATTTT. Combining the CDR3 with reference TRBV19 and TRBJ2-3 gives the whole variable domain DGGITQSPKYLFRKEGQNVTLSCEQNLNHDAMYWYRQDPGQGLRLIYYSQIVNDFQKGDIAEGYSVSREKKESFPLTVTSAQKNPTAFYLCASQSGQKQYFGPGTRLTVL.

The CDR3 sequence is CASSLREPAYNSPLHF. CDR3 DNA: TGTGCCAGCAGCTTACGCGAACCTGCCTATAATTCACCCCTCCACTTT. The genes are TRBV11-1 and TRBJ1-6; D not certain. CDR1 and CDR2 from the germline V gene are SGHAT and FQDESV (reference sequence). The CDR3 contains 16 residues. V was clipped by 2 bases and J by 2 bases, with 10 bases between them.

The chain employs TRBV19 and TRBJ2-5; D is possibly TRBD2 (5 bases). Looked up from germline, CDR1 is LNHDA and CDR2 is SQIVND (reference sequence). V lost 10 bases to trimming and J lost 0 bases, with 15 bases between them. There are 14 residues in the CDR3. The CDR3 sequence is CATGLGDYQETQYF. CDR3 DNA sequence: TGTGCCACTGGGCTGGGAGACTACCAAGAGACCCAGTACTTC.

The J gene is TRBJ2-7, the V gene TRBV30; the match to TRBD2 covers 10 bases. The CDR3 runs 14 residues. V gave up 0 bases and J gave up 5 bases; unmatched junction bases: 4. Germline V gene data show CDR1 as GTSNPN and CDR2 as SVGIG (reference sequence). The CDR3 region has the DNA TGTGCCTGGAGTGTTCTAGCGGGAGTCGACGAGCAGTACTTC. Translation: CAWSVLAGVDEQYF.